Below are 9 T cell receptor beta chains sequenced from a single sample in a study of blood T cell repertoires in COVID-19. Measured with immunoSEQ multiplex PCR; TCRdb has only the in-frame clones, and not every one. Of fewer than 400,000 clones listed, approximately 89% are singletons. Sequenced: PBMCs or T cells enriched from blood (not recorded which). The receptors originated from a young woman who had recovered from COVID-19.

This clone was seen just once. V usage is TRBV21-1 and J usage is TRBJ2-3; no DNA check was done on the table's D call, TRBD2. TRBV21-1 is a known pseudogene. This CDR3 is 15 amino acids long. The CDR3 sequence: CASSPWTSGVNTQYF. CDR3 coding DNA: TGTGCCAGCAGCCCGTGGACTAGCGGAGTCAATACGCAGTATTTT.

The J gene is TRBJ1-2, the V gene TRBV5-1, with 8 bases matching TRBD1. This CDR3 region has 14 residues. Trimming removed 3 bases from V and 4 bases from J; junction bases left unmatched: 5. Germline values: CDR1 SGHRS, CDR2 YFSETQ. The CDR3 region is CASSSGQDLYGYTF. The CDR3 DNA reads TGCGCCAGCAGCTCGGGACAGGACCTCTATGGCTACACCTTC.

This chain links TRBV11-2 with TRBJ1-1, with 7 bases lining up with TRBD1. Trimming at V came to 5 bases and at J to 0 bases, leaving 12 bases not matched to a gene. CDR3 size: 17 residues. Germline lookup yields CDR1 SGHAT and CDR2 FQNNGV. In DNA, the CDR3 is TGTGCCAGCAGCCCCCCCGCCGGACAGGAATTGAACACTGAAGCTTTCTTT. Translated, it gives CASSPPAGQELNTEAFF.

The CDR3 nucleotides are TGTGCCAGTAGTACGAGGGGGCAGGATGATGAAAAACTGTTTTTT. It encodes CASSTRGQDDEKLFF. The V and J genes are TRBV19 and TRBJ1-4; 7 bases line up with TRBD1. CDR1 is LNHDA and CDR2 is SQIVND in the germline V gene (reference sequence). With V trimmed by 4 bases and J by 6 bases, 8 bases remained unmatched. The length of the CDR3 is 15 residues. Based on the CDR3 plus reference TRBV19 and TRBJ1-4, the full variable domain is DGGITQSPKYLFRKEGQNVTLSCEQNLNHDAMYWYRQDPGQGLRLIYYSQIVNDFQKGDIAEGYSVSREKKESFPLTVTSAQKNPTAFYLCASSTRGQDDEKLFFGSGTQLSVL.

The chain carries TRBV12-3 or TRBV12-4 and TRBJ1-4; D possibly corresponds to TRBD1 (6 bases). The V gene lost 6 bases and the J gene lost 8 bases, with 13 bases spanning the gap. The CDR3 is 13 residues long. This chain's CDR3 is CASSQGRKEKLFF. In DNA, the CDR3 is TGTGCCAGCAGCCAGGGGAGAAAAGAAAAACTGTTTTTT.

V gene TRBV7-9 combines with J gene TRBJ1-6; D may be TRBD1 (5 bases). Germline V gene sequence: CDR1 SEHNR, CDR2 FQNEAQ (reference sequence). The CDR3 consists of 17 residues. V shed 2 bases and J shed 5 bases, with 16 bases lying between them. CDR3 nucleotides: TGTGCCAGCAGCTTACAAGCCGCCAGGGCTCATAATTCACCCCTCCACTTT. Amino acid sequence: CASSLQAARAHNSPLHF. Full variable domain (rest looked up from reference TRBV7-9 and TRBJ1-6): DTGVSQNPRHKITKRGQNVTFRCDPISEHNRLYWYRQTLGQGPEFLTYFQNEAQLEKSRLLSDRFSAERPKGSFSTLEIQRTEQGDSAMYLCASSLQAARAHNSPLHFGNGTRLTVT.

The gene calls are TRBV3-1 (or the pseudogene TRBV3-2) and TRBJ1-1; no reliable D call. The CDR3 totals 12 residues. V shed 0 bases and J shed 6 bases, with 5 bases lying between them. Germline V lookup: CDR1 LGHDT, CDR2 YNNKEL (reference sequence). CDR3 nucleotide sequence: TGTGCCAGCAGCCAAGACCAGTCTGAAGCTTTCTTT. This encodes CASSQDQSEAFF.

The V gene is TRBV30, the J gene TRBJ1-2; 9 nucleotides agree with TRBD1. CDR1 is GTSNPN and CDR2 is SVGIG in the germline V gene (reference sequence). The CDR3 sequence is 14 residues long. The trim removed 2 bases at V and 3 bases at J, leaving 4 bases unmatched. The CDR3 DNA sequence: TGTGCCTGGAGTTTAGGACAGGGGTACTATGGCTACACCTTC. The encoded protein is CAWSLGQGYYGYTF.

The chain combines TRBV11-1 with TRBJ2-5; 8 positions match TRBD2. J was trimmed by 5 bases and V by 3 bases; bases with no gene match: 5. CDR3 length: 14 residues. The germline gives CDR1 SGHAT, CDR2 FQDESV (reference sequence). DNA of the CDR3: TGTGCCAGCAGCTTTGGGACTAGATGGGAGACCCAGTACTTC. It encodes CASSFGTRWETQYF.